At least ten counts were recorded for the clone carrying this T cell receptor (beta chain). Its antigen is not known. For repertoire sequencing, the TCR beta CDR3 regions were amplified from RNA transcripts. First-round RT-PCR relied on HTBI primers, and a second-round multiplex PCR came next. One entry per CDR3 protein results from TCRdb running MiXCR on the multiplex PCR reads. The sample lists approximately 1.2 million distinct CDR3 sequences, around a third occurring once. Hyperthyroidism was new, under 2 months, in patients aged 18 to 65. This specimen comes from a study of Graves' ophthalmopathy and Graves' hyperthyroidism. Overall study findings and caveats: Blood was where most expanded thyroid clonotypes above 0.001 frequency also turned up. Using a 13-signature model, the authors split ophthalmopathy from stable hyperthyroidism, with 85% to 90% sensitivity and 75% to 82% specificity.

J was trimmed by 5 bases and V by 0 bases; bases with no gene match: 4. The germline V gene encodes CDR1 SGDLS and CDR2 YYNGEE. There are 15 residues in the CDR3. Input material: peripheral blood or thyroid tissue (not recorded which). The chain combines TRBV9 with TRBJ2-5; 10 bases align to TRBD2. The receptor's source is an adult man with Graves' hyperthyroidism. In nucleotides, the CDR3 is TGTGCCAGCAGCGTAGCTAGCGGGAGAGGTGAGACCCAGTACTTC. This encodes CASSVASGRGETQYF.